A selection of T cell receptor beta chains follows, all from one sample in a study of T cell responses to AZD1222 COVID-19 vaccine. The method was immunoSEQ multiplex PCR; TCRdb's version includes in-frame clones alone and lacks a portion of them. This sample yields more than 150,000 clones, of which about 89% are seen a single time; around 3.5% belongs to the top ten. Sequencing was performed on peripheral blood, taken 28 days after the second AZD1222 dose. The receptors shown here come from an adult who received the AZD1222 COVID-19 vaccine. Both conserved end residues are part of each CDR3. D genes are given only for firm matches. Size is omitted from some rows. Given values are once, few, many or a class for expanded clones.

v_call	j_call	d_call	clone_size	cdr3_aa	cdr3_nt
TRBV28	TRBJ1-1	-	-	CASSPRGPGAEAFF	TGTGCCAGCAGTCCAAGGGGACCTGGCGCTGAAGCTTTCTTT
TRBV4-3	TRBJ2-3	-	-	CASSSRGDTDTQYF	TGCGCCAGCAGCTCTCGCGGGGACACAGATACGCAGTATTTT
TRBV5-1	TRBJ2-7	TRBD2	-	CASSLGSSGAYEQYF	TGCGCCAGCAGCTTGGGATCCAGCGGGGCCTACGAGCAGTACTTC
TRBV2	TRBJ2-1	TRBD2	-	CASKTSEYNEQFF	TGTGCCAGTAAGACTAGCGAATACAATGAGCAGTTCTTC
TRBV11-3	TRBJ2-7	-	-	CASSARGGTYEQYF	TGTGCCAGCAGCGCCCGTGGCGGTACCTACGAGCAGTACTTC
TRBV7-3	TRBJ2-3	-	-	CASSPRRYLTDTQYF	TGTGCCAGCAGCCCTCGGCGGTACCTCACAGATACGCAGTATTTT
TRBV2	TRBJ1-1	-	-	CARGGTEAFF	TGTGCCAGAGGGGGCACTGAAGCTTTCTTT
TRBV5-1	TRBJ2-7	-	once	CASSQALRSSYEQYF	TGCGCCAGCAGCCAAGCTCTCCGAAGCTCCTACGAGCAGTACTTC
TRBV7-2	TRBJ1-5	TRBD1	-	CASSLVRTGLGQPQHF	TGTGCCAGCAGCTTAGTACGGACAGGGCTCGGTCAGCCCCAGCATTTT
TRBV9	TRBJ2-3	-	-	CASSPRGADTQYF	TGTGCCAGCAGCCCCAGGGGAGCAGATACGCAGTATTTT
TRBV28	TRBJ1-5	-	-	CASSFQASKAQHF	TGTGCCAGCAGTTTCCAGGCATCCAAGGCCCAGCATTTT
TRBV6-5	TRBJ2-3	-	-	CASSQKTTTGDTQYF	TGTGCCAGCAGCCAAAAGACGACTACTGGTGATACGCAGTATTTT
TRBV27	TRBJ2-6	-	once	CASSLGRFSGANVLTF	TGTGCCAGCAGTTTAGGTAGATTCTCTGGGGCCAACGTCCTGACTTTC
TRBV5-1	TRBJ2-2	-	-	CASSAGTSNTGELFF	TGCGCCAGCAGCGCCGGGACTTCGAACACCGGGGAGCTGTTTTTT
TRBV7-2	TRBJ2-1	-	-	CASRGLPSYNEQFF	TGTGCCAGCAGAGGACTCCCCTCCTACAATGAGCAGTTCTTC
TRBV4-1	TRBJ2-1	TRBD2	once	CASSPGGGGRGNEQFF	TGCGCCAGCAGCCCAGGAGGTGGCGGGAGGGGCAATGAGCAGTTCTTC
TRBV4-1	TRBJ2-5	TRBD1	-	CASSQGDSSQETQYF	TGCGCCAGCAGCCAAGGGGACAGTTCGCAAGAGACCCAGTACTTC
TRBV5-5	TRBJ2-7	-	-	CASSLFYGSFNEQYF	TGTGCCAGCAGCTTGTTTTATGGGTCGTTCAACGAGCAGTACTTC
TRBV7-6	TRBJ2-1	TRBD1	-	CASSPLQGAVNEQFF	TGTGCCAGCAGCCCGTTACAGGGGGCGGTCAATGAGCAGTTCTTC
TRBV6-5	TRBJ2-1	TRBD2	-	CASSPSGRLDNEQFF	TGTGCCAGCAGCCCGAGCGGGAGATTAGACAATGAGCAGTTCTTC
TRBV11-3	TRBJ2-3	-	-	CASSGRNTDTQYF	TGTGCCAGCAGCGGACGAAACACAGATACGCAGTATTTT
TRBV5-5	TRBJ1-2	TRBD1	-	CASRPSGGDNYGYTF	TGTGCCAGCAGACCTTCAGGGGGCGACAACTATGGCTACACCTTC
TRBV6-5	TRBJ2-2	-	-	CASRVGGAPGELFF	TGTGCCAGCAGGGTGGGGGGGGCGCCCGGGGAGCTGTTTTTT
TRBV14	TRBJ1-2	TRBD1	-	CASSQRGGTGTYGYTF	TGTGCCAGCAGCCAGAGGGGAGGGACAGGGACTTATGGCTACACCTTC
TRBV2	TRBJ2-3	-	-	CASSVMEDTQYF	TGTGCCAGCAGTGTGATGGAAGATACGCAGTATTTT
TRBV20-1	TRBJ2-1	-	-	CSASRQPGEQFF	TGCAGTGCTAGTAGACAGCCCGGTGAGCAGTTCTTC
TRBV6-1	TRBJ1-1	-	-	CASSEPGLEAFF	TGTGCCAGCAGTGAACCGGGGCTTGAAGCTTTCTTT
TRBV28	TRBJ2-5	TRBD2	-	CASLKPTGGVETQYF	TGTGCCAGCCTTAAACCTACGGGAGGCGTGGAGACCCAGTACTTC
TRBV27	TRBJ2-1	-	-	CASSRAGVQFF	TGTGCCAGCTCCCGGGCTGGGGTCCAGTTCTTC
TRBV27	TRBJ2-3	-	-	CASSFLGTDTQYF	TGTGCCAGCAGTTTTCTTGGCACAGATACGCAGTATTTT
TRBV7-3	TRBJ1-6	-	-	CASSLGGRGSPLHF	TGTGCCAGCAGCCTGGGCGGGAGAGGATCACCCCTCCACTTT
TRBV11-2	TRBJ2-2	-	-	CASSLVRGTGELFF	TGTGCCAGCAGCTTAGTGAGGGGTACCGGGGAGCTGTTTTTT
TRBV7-9	TRBJ1-6	-	-	CASSSGQYNSPLHF	TGTGCCAGCAGCTCTGGACAGTATAATTCACCCCTCCACTTT
TRBV14	TRBJ2-7	TRBD2	-	CASSQDLGLAAYEQYF	TGTGCCAGCAGCCAAGACCTAGGACTAGCAGCCTACGAGCAGTACTTC
TRBV2	TRBJ1-4	-	-	CASRTAEKLFF	TGTGCCAGCAGGACGGCTGAAAAACTGTTTTTT
TRBV2	TRBJ2-4	-	-	CASSAGLAKNIQYF	TGTGCCAGCTCAGCAGGTCTAGCCAAAAACATTCAGTACTTC
TRBV6-2/TRBV6-3	TRBJ2-7	-	-	CASTPTGAHYEQYF	TGTGCCAGCACCCCGACAGGAGCTCACTACGAGCAGTACTTC
TRBV19	TRBJ1-1	-	-	CASSADRWGTEAFF	TGTGCCAGTAGTGCGGACAGATGGGGGACTGAAGCTTTCTTT
TRBV5-4	TRBJ2-2	-	-	CASSNPGLVHRAGELFF	TGTGCCAGCAGCAACCCGGGACTCGTTCATCGGGCCGGGGAGCTGTTTTTT
TRBV7-9	TRBJ2-1	TRBD2	once	CASSSPIGRSLGGDEQFF	TGTGCCAGCAGCTCCCCCATCGGGAGGAGCTTAGGAGGGGATGAGCAGTTCTTC
TRBV10-2	TRBJ2-1	-	-	CASSAVGLYNEQFF	TGCGCCAGCAGTGCGGTGGGGCTGTACAATGAGCAGTTCTTC
TRBV9	TRBJ2-3	TRBD1	-	CASSVDRGDTQYF	TGTGCCAGCAGCGTAGACAGGGGCGATACGCAGTATTTT
TRBV25-1	TRBJ1-5	-	-	CASSAGGLFNQPQHF	TGTGCCAGCAGTGCGGGGGGGCTATTCAATCAGCCCCAGCATTTT
TRBV28	TRBJ2-1	TRBD2	-	CASSLGTRYGDEQFF	TGTGCCAGCAGTCTTGGGACTAGATATGGGGATGAGCAGTTCTTC
TRBV28	TRBJ2-5	-	-	CASSPSQETQYF	TGTGCCAGCAGCCCGTCCCAAGAGACCCAGTACTTC
TRBV18	TRBJ2-5	TRBD1	-	CASSPGQQETQYF	TGTGCCAGCTCACCGGGACAGCAAGAGACCCAGTACTTC